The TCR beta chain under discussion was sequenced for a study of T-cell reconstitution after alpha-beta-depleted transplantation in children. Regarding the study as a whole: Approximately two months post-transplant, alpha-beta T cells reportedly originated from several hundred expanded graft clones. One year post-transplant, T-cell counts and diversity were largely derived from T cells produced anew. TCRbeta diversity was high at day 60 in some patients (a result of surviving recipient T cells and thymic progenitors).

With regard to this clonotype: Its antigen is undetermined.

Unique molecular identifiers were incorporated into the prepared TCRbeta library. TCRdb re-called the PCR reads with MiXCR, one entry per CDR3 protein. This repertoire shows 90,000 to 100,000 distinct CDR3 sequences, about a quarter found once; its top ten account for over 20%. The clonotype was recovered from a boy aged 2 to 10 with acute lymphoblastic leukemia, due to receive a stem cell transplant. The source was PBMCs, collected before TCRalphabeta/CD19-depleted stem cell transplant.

Written as DNA, the CDR3 is TGTGCCAGCAGCCAAGAGCGGGGCGGACCCGTCACCCAGTACTTC. This sequence encodes CASSQERGGPVTQYF. The rearrangement uses TRBV14 and TRBJ2-5; tentative D call: TRBD2 (6 bases). The CDR3 spans 15 residues. The germline V gene has CDR1 SGHDN and CDR2 FVKESK. V gave up 0 bases and J gave up 8 bases, with 16 bases separating them.